This TCR beta chain was captured by sequencing in a study of T-cell memory formation after mild COVID-19. CDR1 and CDR2 from the germline V gene are LGHNA and YSLEER. The CDR3 consists of 13 residues. The V end was cut by 0 bases, the J end by 4 bases, with 7 bases between. General study findings and limits: Confirmation of SARS-CoV-2 specificity was lacking for second-wave clones peaking day 37. CD4+ contracting clones were found mainly in CM and EM, and CD8+ ones in EMRA. Contracting clones, day 15 to 85, had balanced CD4/CD8, and later expanders favored CD4+.

With respect to this clonotype: Antigen: not known.

In TCRdb, the 5' RACE reads were re-called with MiXCR into one record per CDR3 protein. The top ten clones hold approximately 13% of a sample with roughly 450,000 distinct CDR3 sequences, 15% to 20% of them seen once. Sequencing was carried out using PBMCs or a T cell subset sorted from them (not recorded which). The source of this sequence is an adult woman who had mild COVID-19 (a few samples of this study predate the infection). Cell type and time point are not known. This chain uses TRBV4-3 with TRBJ2-7, with unresolved D. CDR3 amino acids: CASSQETRYEQYF. The CDR3 region has the DNA TGCGCCAGCAGCCAAGAAACGAGGTACGAGCAGTACTTC.